This T cell receptor (beta chain) appears in the sequencing data of a study of metastatic and nonmetastatic thyroid tumors (TCRdb year 2020). Broadly, across the study: The researchers compared repertoires between peripheral blood samples and tumor or nodule tissue samples from patients with malignant or benign thyroid disease. The study at large found these results: TCR beta diversity was reported as significantly higher in malignant tumors than in benign nodules, in both blood and tumor samples.

No treatment had been received by any patient before thyroid surgery. Using T-cell receptor beta sequencing, the study looked back at clinical samples from patients collected from the early 2010s to the late 2010s. About this clone: There is no known antigen for this receptor. Base-call qualities are not available, and no considerably larger clone is one nucleotide away.

As encoded in the germline V gene, CDR1 is SGHDN while CDR2 is FVKESK. At the junction V is shortened by 0 bases and J by 9 bases, with 9 bases in between. Taken from cysteine to phenylalanine, the CDR3 has 13 residues. The only DNA kept is the CDR3, 39 bases in frame from the first base. The library was prepared using PCR. The sequencer listed for this sample is Illumina HiSeq 4000. High-throughput sequencing was used to profile the CDR3 region of the TCR beta-chain in every patient. As for how the authors treated the data: CDR3 differences across clinicopathological groups were used to build a classifier for discriminating distant-metastatic papillary thyroid cancer patients. The Shannon index was used to measure repertoire diversity, and the Morisita-Horn index was used to measure how similar tumor and blood repertoires were. TCRdb reworked the public reads: Q25 trimming with fastp, MiXCR clone assembly, productive beta chains retained. V and J calls and clone size were set by TCRdb, not the authors. A total of about 12,000 clones appear in this sample, approximately 21% of them only once. Of the sample, 14% falls within the top ten clones.

The chain was built from TRBV14 and TRBJ2-1; the D gene may be TRBD1 or TRBD2, since each aligns over 5 bases. The sequenced sample consisted of adjacent normal tissue. This sequence originates from a female donor with papillary thyroid cancer or a benign thyroid nodule (not recorded which). Some clones in this sample may be carry-over from other donors' samples. The DNA reads as follows: TGTGCCAGCAGCCAAGATTGGGGGAGTGAGCAGTTCTTC. Translation gives CASSQDWGSEQFF.